Listed below are T cell receptor beta chains from one sample, sequenced in a study of technical replicates of blood from a few donors. Data came from immunoSEQ multiplex PCR; TCRdb stores just in-frame clones and leaves some out. The sample has some 70,000 clones, 70% to 90% seen once. The source material was PBMCs. The origin of the receptors is a human donor in good health. Some clones in this sample may be carry-over from other donors' samples. CDR3s include the opening cysteine and the closing phenylalanine or tryptophan. Each record gives: clone size, J gene, V gene, CDR3 protein. The size entry is marked missing in some rows and otherwise reads once, few, many or a size class.

clone size: once
J gene: TRBJ1-4
V gene: TRBV6-5
CDR3 protein: CARSQSGIGEKLFF

clone size: NA
J gene: TRBJ2-5
V gene: TRBV7-9
CDR3 protein: CASSLQIQETQYF

clone size: NA
J gene: TRBJ2-5
V gene: TRBV2
CDR3 protein: CASIFEGRGETQYF

clone size: NA
J gene: TRBJ1-5
V gene: TRBV5-4
CDR3 protein: CASSPTPGGNQPQHF

clone size: NA
J gene: TRBJ2-2
V gene: TRBV7-9
CDR3 protein: CASLLGTAAGELFF

clone size: NA
J gene: TRBJ1-4
V gene: TRBV7-2
CDR3 protein: CASSFPGVGGEKLFF

clone size: few
J gene: TRBJ2-2
V gene: TRBV30
CDR3 protein: CAWSVRGGTTGELFF

clone size: NA
J gene: TRBJ2-7
V gene: TRBV7-9
CDR3 protein: CASSYNTKTLAGRYEQYF

clone size: NA
J gene: TRBJ2-2
V gene: TRBV5-1
CDR3 protein: CASSGTSGDTGELFF

clone size: NA
J gene: TRBJ2-3
V gene: TRBV6-4
CDR3 protein: CASSQRGGLTDTQYF

clone size: NA
J gene: TRBJ2-3
V gene: TRBV5-1
CDR3 protein: CASSLLIAGQGDTQYF

clone size: NA
J gene: TRBJ1-5
V gene: TRBV2
CDR3 protein: CASSEQGTYQPQHF

clone size: NA
J gene: TRBJ2-1
V gene: TRBV27
CDR3 protein: CASRYRVYNEQFF

clone size: NA
J gene: TRBJ1-2
V gene: TRBV29-1
CDR3 protein: CSVDPGQEAYGYTF

clone size: NA
J gene: TRBJ2-6
V gene: TRBV11-2
CDR3 protein: CASSSQGSGANVLTF

clone size: NA
J gene: TRBJ2-3
V gene: TRBV7-3
CDR3 protein: CASSHSGGAIDTQYF

clone size: medium-sized
J gene: TRBJ2-3
V gene: TRBV7-2
CDR3 protein: CASSVTDTQYF

clone size: NA
J gene: TRBJ2-7
V gene: TRBV7-2
CDR3 protein: CASSSAGTSGYEQYF

clone size: once
J gene: TRBJ2-3
V gene: TRBV5-6
CDR3 protein: CASSSRGADTQYF

clone size: NA
J gene: TRBJ1-2
V gene: TRBV14
CDR3 protein: CASSQDVGGYGYTF

clone size: NA
J gene: TRBJ2-2
V gene: TRBV27
CDR3 protein: CASSPLGRGSTGELFF

clone size: medium-sized
J gene: TRBJ1-1
V gene: TRBV7-2
CDR3 protein: CASSLRGQIEAFF

clone size: once
J gene: TRBJ1-1
V gene: TRBV7-8
CDR3 protein: CASSLDGDTEAFF

clone size: NA
J gene: TRBJ2-5
V gene: TRBV6-1
CDR3 protein: CASSEAGTGVVRETQYF

clone size: NA
J gene: TRBJ1-3
V gene: TRBV4-3
CDR3 protein: CASSQGWIGDSGNTIYF

clone size: NA
J gene: TRBJ2-2
V gene: TRBV6-6
CDR3 protein: CASKASGTNTGELFF

clone size: NA
J gene: TRBJ1-1
V gene: TRBV7-9
CDR3 protein: CASSFPGGGTEAFF

clone size: NA
J gene: TRBJ1-5
V gene: TRBV18
CDR3 protein: CASSPWQGDQPQHF

clone size: NA
J gene: TRBJ2-3
V gene: TRBV5-1
CDR3 protein: CASSISGSGADTQYF

clone size: NA
J gene: TRBJ2-3
V gene: TRBV2
CDR3 protein: CASSSSTDTQYF

clone size: NA
J gene: TRBJ2-2
V gene: TRBV4-3
CDR3 protein: CASSQDRDWQDTGELFF

clone size: NA
J gene: TRBJ2-3
V gene: TRBV18
CDR3 protein: CASSGQGYTDTQYF

clone size: NA
J gene: TRBJ2-5
V gene: TRBV11-2
CDR3 protein: CASSLGRSPYF

clone size: NA
J gene: TRBJ1-6
V gene: TRBV25-1
CDR3 protein: CASKSRVGTDNNSPLHF

clone size: NA
J gene: TRBJ1-4
V gene: TRBV30
CDR3 protein: CAWSGGQGPTETNEKLFF

clone size: NA
J gene: TRBJ1-1
V gene: TRBV7-6
CDR3 protein: CASSSTPGQANTEAFF

clone size: NA
J gene: TRBJ1-4
V gene: TRBV7-2
CDR3 protein: CASSLGRVGQEKLFF

clone size: NA
J gene: TRBJ2-7
V gene: TRBV4-3
CDR3 protein: CASSQDGQGYWGLYEQYF

clone size: NA
J gene: TRBJ2-1
V gene: TRBV10-3
CDR3 protein: CATTRGTYNEQFF

clone size: NA
J gene: TRBJ2-7
V gene: TRBV4-3
CDR3 protein: CASSRDLRSYEQYF

clone size: NA
J gene: TRBJ2-1
V gene: TRBV5-1
CDR3 protein: CASRGGGSSYNEQFF

clone size: NA
J gene: TRBJ1-1
V gene: TRBV5-6
CDR3 protein: CASSRAPRAVSPEAFF